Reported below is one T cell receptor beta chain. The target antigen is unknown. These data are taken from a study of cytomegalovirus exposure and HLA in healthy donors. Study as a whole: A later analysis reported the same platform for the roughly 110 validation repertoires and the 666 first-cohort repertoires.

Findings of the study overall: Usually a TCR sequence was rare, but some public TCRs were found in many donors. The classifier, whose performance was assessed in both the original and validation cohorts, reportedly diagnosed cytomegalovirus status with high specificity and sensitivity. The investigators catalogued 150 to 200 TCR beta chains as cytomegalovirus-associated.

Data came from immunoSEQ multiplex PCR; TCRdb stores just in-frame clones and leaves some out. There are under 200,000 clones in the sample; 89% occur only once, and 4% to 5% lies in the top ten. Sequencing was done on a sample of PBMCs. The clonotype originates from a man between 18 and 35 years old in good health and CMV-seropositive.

The CDR3 DNA sequence: TGCGCCAGCAGCCAAGATACCGGGACAGGGGTCTACGAGCAGTACTTC. Its translation is CASSQDTGTGVYEQYF. The V gene is TRBV4-1, the J gene TRBJ2-7; 10 bases align to TRBD1. Germline V gene lookup returns CDR1 MGHRA and CDR2 YSYEKL. This CDR3 is built from 16 residues. J gave up 3 bases and V 0 bases, and 5 bases lay outside the gene matches.